A single sample gave rise to the 18 T cell receptor beta chains below, sequenced in a study of CD8 T cells in Susac syndrome. Reverse transcription of roughly 0.5 to 1 ug RNA used random hexamers. TCRdb passed the immunoSEQ multiplex PCR reads through MiXCR, listing each CDR3 protein once. Here the sample spans under 85,000 distinct CDR3 sequences, approximately 96% being singletons. The sequencing sample was made of CD8+ T cells from PBMCs. The receptors were gathered from a human donor with multiple sclerosis.

The V call is TRBV15, the J call TRBJ2-2; no reliable D call. CDR1 LNHNV and CDR2 YYDKDF come from the germline V gene (reference sequence). Trimming pared 0 bases from V and 6 bases from J, leaving 8 bases between. CDR3 length: 14 residues. In DNA form, the CDR3 reads TGTGCCACCAGCAGAGATTGGGAAGCCGGGGAGCTGTTTTTT. This codes for CATSRDWEAGELFF.

The chain recombines TRBV3-1 with TRBJ2-3; TRBD2 aligns across 9 bases. V was clipped by 1 base and J by 4 bases; unmatched bases: 15. The CDR3 spans 19 residues. Looked up from germline, CDR1 is LGHDT and CDR2 is YNNKEL (reference sequence). The CDR3 loop is CASSQGLLAGNAWSDTQYF. In DNA form, the CDR3 reads TGTGCCAGCAGCCAAGGTCTTCTAGCGGGAAATGCGTGGTCAGATACGCAGTATTTT.

J is TRBJ2-5 and V is TRBV7-9, with TRBD2 matching 11 bases. This CDR3 region has 16 residues. Trimming at V came to 4 bases and at J to 2 bases, leaving 6 bases not matched to a gene. Per germline, CDR1 SEHNR and CDR2 FQNEAQ (reference sequence). CDR3 protein: CASSSPTSGAQETQYF. In DNA, the CDR3 is TGTGCCAGCAGCTCTCCGACTAGCGGGGCACAAGAGACCCAGTACTTC. The whole variable domain, filled in from reference TRBV7-9 and TRBJ2-5, reads DTGVSQNPRHKITKRGQNVTFRCDPISEHNRLYWYRQTLGQGPEFLTYFQNEAQLEKSRLLSDRFSAERPKGSFSTLEIQRTEQGDSAMYLCASSSPTSGAQETQYFGPGTRLLVL.

CDR3 bases: TGTGCCAGCAGCAATATCATTGGACAGGGAGCTGAAGCTTTCTTT. Translating it yields CASSNIIGQGAEAFF. This sequence joins TRBV7-8 and TRBJ1-1; 8 nucleotides align to TRBD1. This CDR3 region has 15 residues. Germline assignment: CDR1 SGHVS and CDR2 FQNEAQ. J lost 6 bases, V lost 5 bases, and 11 bases had no gene match. Drawing the rest from reference TRBV7-8 and TRBJ1-1, the complete variable domain is GAGVSQSPRYKVAKRGQDVALRCDPISGHVSLFWYQQALGQGPEFLTYFQNEAQLDKSGLPSDRFFAERPEGSVSTLKIQRTQQEDSAVYLCASSNIIGQGAEAFFGQGTRLTVV.

The rearrangement uses TRBV28 and TRBJ2-4; TRBD2 might be the D (5 bases). The CDR3 sequence is 15 residues long. Germline lookup yields CDR1 MDHEN and CDR2 SYDVKM. The V end lost 4 bases, the J end lost 8 bases, and 18 bases lay between the germline ends. CDR3 coding DNA: TGTGCCAGCAGTTCCCCTCGTAACCTAGCCGACATTCAGTACTTC. Translated: CASSSPRNLADIQYF. Together with reference TRBV28 and TRBJ2-4, the CDR3 gives the full variable domain: DVKVTQSSRYLVKRTGEKVFLECVQDMDHENMFWYRQDPGLGLRLIYFSYDVKMKEKGDIPEGYSVSREKKERFSLILESASTNQTSMYLCASSSPRNLADIQYFGAGTRLSVL.

V gene TRBV7-9 combines with J gene TRBJ2-5; no clear D. The V end was cut by 5 bases, the J end by 1 base, with 14 bases between. CDR1 and CDR2 from the germline V gene are SEHNR and FQNEAQ (reference sequence). This CDR3 is built from 15 residues. DNA of the CDR3: TGTGCCAGCAGCGGGTGGGCCGATTCCCAAGAGACCCAGTACTTC. This translates into CASSGWADSQETQYF.

The V and J genes are TRBV9 and TRBJ2-3; D gene unclear. This CDR3 has 13 residues. Germline values: CDR1 SGDLS, CDR2 YYNGEE. V shed 4 bases and J shed 2 bases, with 8 bases lying between them. CDR3 in amino acids: CASSQTSTDTQYF. The CDR3 coding sequence is TGTGCCAGCAGCCAAACCTCCACAGATACGCAGTATTTT.

The chain links TRBV5-6 to TRBJ1-5, with TRBD1 identical over 10 bases. The CDR3 runs 14 residues. Looked up from germline, CDR1 is SGHDT and CDR2 is YYEEEE. V shed 2 bases and J 7 bases; nucleotides not matched to a gene: 3. DNA of the CDR3: TGTGCCAGCAGCTTACGGACAGGGGGACAGCCCCAGCATTTT. Encoded protein: CASSLRTGGQPQHF.

The chain is built from TRBV29-1 and TRBJ2-7, with TRBD1 identical over 8 bases. J lost 3 bases, V lost 3 bases, and 4 bases had no gene match. Per germline, CDR1 SQVTM and CDR2 ANQGSEA. The CDR3 sequence is 13 residues long. The CDR3 loop is CSVEGDRNYEQYF. In DNA form, the CDR3 reads TGCAGCGTTGAGGGGGACAGGAACTACGAGCAGTACTTC.

This chain links TRBV27 with TRBJ2-7; a possible D gene is TRBD1 (6 bases). V was pared by 0 bases and J by 12 bases, with 15 bases between. CDR1 and CDR2 from the germline V gene are MNHEY and SMNVEV (reference sequence). The CDR3 covers 13 residues. In DNA, the CDR3 is TGTGCCAGCAGTTTATCGAGGGGGACCCCTTGGTACTTC. It codes for CASSLSRGTPWYF.

V is TRBV14 and J is TRBJ2-1; 7 nucleotides align to TRBD1. The germline V gene encodes CDR1 SGHDN and CDR2 FVKESK. J lost 6 bases, V lost 3 bases, and 5 bases had no gene match. The length of the CDR3 is 14 residues. The CDR3 spells CASSHIYRGNEQFF. CDR3 coding DNA: TGTGCCAGCAGCCACATTTACAGGGGCAATGAGCAGTTCTTC.

V is TRBV7-9 and J is TRBJ2-3; no clear D. Germline V lookup: CDR1 SEHNR, CDR2 FQNEAQ (reference sequence). This CDR3 has 16 residues. Trimming took 4 bases from V and 2 from J, leaving 16 bases between them. The CDR3 loop reads CASSSHPQTPTDTQYF. CDR3 coding DNA: TGTGCCAGCAGCTCTCATCCCCAGACACCCACAGATACGCAGTATTTT.

The rearrangement joins TRBV7-9 to TRBJ2-7; a weak D match, TRBD1 (6 bases). Germline-derived CDR1 and CDR2 are SEHNR and FQNEAQ (reference sequence). V gave up 4 bases and J gave up 0 bases, with 13 bases separating them. This CDR3 has 15 residues. The CDR3 is CASSSGQLSSYEQYF. CDR3 in DNA: TGTGCCAGCAGCTCCGGACAGTTAAGCTCCTACGAGCAGTACTTC.

The chain carries TRBV11-2 and TRBJ2-7; 9 nucleotides line up with TRBD2. The junction had 8 bases not matched to a gene; V was cut back by 0 bases and J by 2 bases. The CDR3 length is 17 residues. Germline CDR1 SGHAT, CDR2 FQNNGV. The CDR3 loop reads CASSLDQFGGGAYEQYF. The CDR3, as DNA: TGTGCCAGCAGCTTAGATCAATTCGGCGGGGGGGCCTACGAGCAGTACTTC.

The V gene is TRBV6-5, the J gene TRBJ2-1; no reliable D call. In germline, CDR1 is MNHEY, CDR2 SVGAGI. There are 12 residues in the CDR3. The ends were cut back, 6 bases at V and 5 bases at J, with 8 bases in the middle. CDR3 DNA: TGTGCCAGCAGGGCCCTCAACAATGAGCAGTTCTTC. Encoded protein: CASRALNNEQFF.

The V and J genes are TRBV12-3 or TRBV12-4 and TRBJ1-2, with D uncertain. The ends were cut back, 0 bases at V and 4 bases at J, with 9 bases in the middle. This CDR3 is built from 14 residues. CDR3 region: CASSLAADPYGYTF. The CDR3 DNA follows: TGTGCCAGCAGTTTAGCAGCAGACCCCTATGGCTACACCTTC.

The gene calls are TRBV6-5 and TRBJ1-3; possible D gene TRBD1, 6 bases. Trimming left V 5 bases short and J 3 bases short, with 11 bases between. CDR1 and CDR2 (germline): MNHEY, SVGAGI. CDR3 length: 14 amino acids. CDR3 bases: TGTGCCAGCAGTCTTGGACAGATTGGAAACACCATATATTTT. This translates into CASSLGQIGNTIYF.

The gene calls are TRBV2 and TRBJ2-1; TRBD1 agrees at 9 bases. This CDR3 is built from 13 residues. Trimming removed 8 bases from V and 4 bases from J; junction bases left unmatched: 3. Germline CDR1 and CDR2: SNHLY and FYNNEI. CDR3 residues: CASDRGGYNEQFF. The CDR3 DNA reads TGTGCCAGCGACAGGGGGGGATACAATGAGCAGTTCTTC.